The entry that follows covers one TCR beta chain sequence. Antigen specificity is unknown. These data belong to a study of OX40 agonist ivuxolimab in advanced cancers. Turning to the study itself: Intravenous ivuxolimab at 0.01 to 10 mg/kg was given to patients every 2 weeks. Dose-escalation cases comprised hepatocellular carcinoma, melanoma, renal cell or head and neck cancer.

Study conclusions and caveats: Dosing at 0.1 to 3.0 mg/kg was accompanied by clonal expansion of CD4+ and CD8+ blood T cells by week 6. Expanded peripheral T cells had an undetermined antigen specificity.

Assay: immunoSEQ multiplex PCR; the TCRdb copy retains only in-frame clones and omits some. Of 55,000 to 75,000 clones in the sample, about 81% are singletons; the top ten hold approximately 1%. This CDR3 has 15 residues. CDR1 LNHDA and CDR2 SQIVND come from the germline V gene (reference sequence). The V and J ends lost 0 bases and 3 bases respectively, with 10 bases between them. This receptor was obtained from an adult with an advanced solid tumor such as melanoma, head and neck, liver or kidney cancer. The V call is TRBV19, the J call TRBJ2-3; the D is unclear. This specimen was CD4+ or CD8+ T cells sorted from blood, taken in a trial of the OX40 agonist ivuxolimab. CDR3: CASSIDRRRTDTQYF. The CDR3, as DNA: TGTGCCAGTAGTATAGACCGCCGCCGGACAGATACGCAGTATTTT.